This TCR beta chain was identified during a study of T cell responses to AZD1222 COVID-19 vaccine. Study results and caveats: Mostly white British, mostly female donors; authors suggested clonal diversity may be underestimated.

About this clone itself: Its target is unknown.

Pooled in the analysis were second doses at about 4 or about 12 weeks. The V gene's germline CDR1 is MDHEN and CDR2 SYDVKM. The CDR3 extends over 17 amino acids. Trimming shortened V by 1 base and J by 0 bases, and 13 bases separated the two germline ends. Libraries were prepared by immunoSEQ multiplex PCR; TCRdb keeps only in-frame clonotypes and omits some of them. The sample holds about 180,000 clones, roughly 91% seen once. The clonotype originates from an adult who received the AZD1222 COVID-19 vaccine. The chain has TRBV28 and TRBJ1-3; maybe TRBD1 (6 bases). The sample was peripheral blood, taken 28 days after the second AZD1222 dose. This CDR3 is CASSLSQGGHSGNTIYF. For the CDR3, the DNA is TGTGCCAGCAGTTTATCACAGGGAGGTCACTCTGGAAACACCATATATTTT. The full variable domain, with the rest looked up from reference TRBV28 and TRBJ1-3, is DVKVTQSSRYLVKRTGEKVFLECVQDMDHENMFWYRQDPGLGLRLIYFSYDVKMKEKGDIPEGYSVSREKKERFSLILESASTNQTSMYLCASSLSQGGHSGNTIYFGEGSWLTVV.